The clone carrying this T cell receptor beta chain showed up many times. Its antigen is not known. This record belongs to a study of T cells after yellow fever vaccination. Findings of the study overall: Just a small share of clonotypes turned up in the CD4 compartment as well as the CD8 compartment. Boosting was followed by the reappearance of most primary-vaccination clones (96% CD4, 70% to 90% CD8).

The TCR cDNA carried a universal primer site and UMIs from 5'RACE template switching. TCRdb independently ran MiXCR on the 5' RACE reads; one entry per CDR3 protein. The sample lists nearly 70,000 distinct CDR3 sequences, under 8% seen once, with 37% in the top ten. The V gene lost 3 bases and the J gene lost 5 bases, with 22 bases spanning the gap. CDR3 length equals 16 residues. In germline, CDR1 is DFQATT, CDR2 SNEGSKA (reference sequence). Sequences were derived from CD8+ T cells sorted from PBMCs, sampled more than 35 days after the first yellow fever vaccination. This rearrangement joins TRBV20-1 to TRBJ2-5; the D gene is possibly TRBD2 (7 bases). This TCR derives from a man between 18 and 35 years old who received the YFV17D yellow fever vaccine. As DNA, the CDR3 is TGCAGTGCTAGCACAGTAGGAGGGGGGGCCGGGGAGACCCAGTACTTC. Protein sequence: CSASTVGGGAGETQYF.